The present TCR beta chain was sequenced within a study of cytomegalovirus exposure and HLA in healthy donors. On the study more broadly: Unique TCRs numbering around 85 million, obtained from HLA-typed donors, made up an early data release.

Overall study results and limits: Donors were assumed by presence/absence analyses to have roughly uniform sequencing depth.

A remark on this clone: The target antigen is unknown.

Germline values: CDR1 SGHRS, CDR2 YFSETQ. The CDR3 covers 16 residues. V shed 5 bases, J shed 2 bases, and the junction held 10 bases outside the gene matches. Primers: 60 Vbeta forward and 13 Jbeta reverse. Method: immunoSEQ multiplex PCR; TCRdb's copy keeps in-frame clones and lacks some. The repertoire holds about 130,000 clones, with 65% to 75% as singletons. Sequencing input: PBMCs. The V and J genes are TRBV5-1 and TRBJ2-3; TRBD2 aligns across 8 bases. The source of this sequence is a woman between 45 and 60 years old in good health and CMV-seropositive. The CDR3 protein is CASRGDRGGTTDTQYF. In DNA form, the CDR3 reads TGCGCCAGCAGGGGGGATCGGGGGGGGACCACAGATACGCAGTATTTT. Using reference TRBV5-1 and TRBJ2-3 for the parts outside the CDR3, the full variable domain is KAGVTQTPRYLIKTRGQQVTLSCSPISGHRSVSWYQQTPGQGLQFLFEYFSETQRNKGNFPGRFSGRQFSNSRSEMNVSTLELGDSALYLCASRGDRGGTTDTQYFGPGTRLTVL.